This section outlines one T cell receptor (beta chain) sequence together with its context. By its share of the sample, this clonotype is medium-sized (0.01 to 0.1%). It has no known antigen specificity. The record has no base qualities; no much larger clone is one base away. Libraries came from PCR. This sample was sequenced with an Illumina HiSeq 2500. Clones were called with MiXCR by TCRdb after fastp trimmed the public reads at Q25, and only in-frame beta chains were retained. Under each unique CDR3 protein, matching rows form one entry showing the most common genes and DNA. The sample includes some 2,900 distinct CDR3 sequences, with around 10% observed a single time. The ten most abundant clones make up roughly 40% of the sample. The germline V gene (reference sequence) provides CDR1 LNHDA and CDR2 SQIVND. The CDR3, from cysteine to phenylalanine, totals 14 residues. Kept here is only the CDR3 DNA, which spans 42 bases and is read in frame from base 1. Trimming removed 6 bases from V and 3 bases from J, leaving 11 bases between the germline ends.

The data originate from a study of CXCR3 chemokines and chemotherapy response in bladder cancer (dated by TCRdb to 2022 to 2024). Background on the whole study: The study examined whether intratumoral CXCR3 chemokine system activity predicted chemotherapy response in human bladder cancer.

Recombination connected TRBV19 to TRBJ2-2; the D gene cannot be resolved reliably. The sample was collected from a patient whose treatment included neoadjuvant chemotherapy. This receptor was obtained from a human donor with bladder cancer that responded to neoadjuvant chemotherapy. The CDR3 sequence is CASRGEGYTGELFF. Here is the DNA: TGTGCCAGTAGGGGCGAAGGATACACCGGGGAGCTGTTTTTT. Joined to the reference TRBV19 and TRBJ2-2 proteins, this CDR3 gives the full variable domain: DGGITQSPKYLFRKEGQNVTLSCEQNLNHDAMYWYRQDPGQGLRLIYYSQIVNDFQKGDIAEGYSVSREKKESFPLTVTSAQKNPTAFYLCASRGEGYTGELFFGEGSRLTVL.